The 30 T cell receptor beta chains listed next were all sequenced from one sample in a study of T cells in Graves' hyperthyroidism and ophthalmopathy. RNA transcripts gave rise to amplified TCR beta CDR3 regions. HTBI primers were used for first-round RT-PCR of the TCR CDR3. TCRdb re-called the multiplex PCR reads with MiXCR, one entry per CDR3 protein. There are about 520,000 distinct CDR3 sequences in the sample; 20% occur only once, and 26% lies in the top ten. Sequenced sample: blood. The receptors stem from a man between 18 and 35 years old with Graves' hyperthyroidism.

This clonotype was picked up many times. V usage is TRBV6-1 and J usage is TRBJ1-1, with 7 bases identical to TRBD1. Germline V gene sequence: CDR1 MNHNS, CDR2 SASEGT. V was pared by 7 bases and J by 6 bases, with 11 bases of the junction left unmatched. The CDR3 is made up of 14 amino acids. The CDR3: CASTAGGGGSEAFF. The CDR3 bases are TGTGCCAGCACCGCAGGGGGGGGTGGGTCTGAAGCTTTCTTT.

This clonotype was detected many times. The chain uses TRBV12-3 or TRBV12-4 and TRBJ2-2, with 16 positions matching TRBD2. The V and J ends lost 6 bases and 3 bases, in that order; junction bases with no gene match: 7. The CDR3 extends over 18 amino acids. The CDR3 loop is CASSQGLAGGPYTGELFF. The CDR3 DNA reads TGTGCCAGCAGCCAGGGACTAGCGGGGGGGCCTTACACCGGGGAGCTGTTTTTT.

This clonotype was recorded many times. The rearrangement uses TRBV6-5 and TRBJ2-7; D unresolved. The V end was cut by 4 bases, the J end by 2 bases, with 9 bases between. The V gene's germline CDR1 is MNHEY and CDR2 SVGAGI. CDR3 size: 13 residues. The DNA for the CDR3 is TGTGCCAGCAGTTCTGGAATAACCTACGAGCAGTACTTC. Protein: CASSSGITYEQYF.

This clonotype was counted ten times or more. The chain has TRBV9 and TRBJ1-1; maybe TRBD1 (6 bases). Germline CDR1 is SGDLS and CDR2 is YYNGEE. Trimming left V 3 bases short and J 0 bases short, with 12 bases between. The CDR3 runs to 15 residues. The CDR3 protein is CASSGGAYMNTEAFF. Here the CDR3 DNA reads TGTGCCAGCAGCGGGGGGGCTTACATGAACACTGAAGCTTTCTTT.

This clonotype was counted many times. The chain links TRBV20-1 to TRBJ2-7; tentative D call: TRBD1 (7 bases). CDR1 and CDR2 (germline): DFQATT, SNEGSKA (reference sequence). The V and J ends lost 1 base and 2 bases respectively, with 12 bases between them. This CDR3 comprises 14 residues. The CDR3 DNA reads TGCAGTGCTAGAGGCAGGGGGGCGCCCTACGAGCAGTACTTC. Encoded protein: CSARGRGAPYEQYF.

This clonotype was seen many times. The chain is built from TRBV27 and TRBJ2-7; D remains unclear. CDR1 is MNHEY and CDR2 is SMNVEV in the germline V gene (reference sequence). V dropped 2 bases and J dropped 2 bases, with 7 bases sitting between them. The CDR3 sequence is 13 residues long. The CDR3 DNA sequence: TGTGCCAGCAGTTTACGGACGGCCTACGAGCAGTACTTC. Its protein is CASSLRTAYEQYF.

This clonotype was recorded a few times. V and J are TRBV11-2 and TRBJ2-7, with D perhaps matching TRBD2 (6 bases). This CDR3 is 15 amino acids long. The germline gives CDR1 SGHAT, CDR2 FQNNGV. With 3 bases removed from V and 4 bases from J, the gap between germline ends came to 16 bases. The CDR3 nucleotides read TGTGCCAGCAGCTTCCGGAGGGTCGAGGCGTACGAGCAGTACTTC. Residues: CASSFRRVEAYEQYF.

This clonotype was counted a few times. The chain joins TRBV11-2 to TRBJ1-3; a weak D match, TRBD1 (6 bases). V gave up 4 bases and J gave up 0 bases, with 13 bases separating them. This CDR3 spans 16 amino acids. The germline V gene has CDR1 SGHAT and CDR2 FQNNGV. DNA for the CDR3: TGTGCCAGCAGCTCTATCCAGGGGAACTCTGGAAACACCATATATTTT. This gives the protein CASSSIQGNSGNTIYF.

The table lists this clonotype with many counts. The chain employs TRBV7-1 and TRBJ1-1; D possibly corresponds to TRBD1 (6 bases). TRBV7-1 is reported as an ORF; its role is uncertain. Trimming shortened V by 6 bases and J by 5 bases, and 16 bases separated the two germline ends. The CDR3 contains 14 residues. Written as DNA, the CDR3 is TGTGCCAGCAGACGAACAGGGTGGGCGACTGAAGCTTTCTTT. It codes for CASRRTGWATEAFF.

V is TRBV5-1 and J is TRBJ2-5, with D maybe TRBD1 (7 bases). CDR1 and CDR2 (germline): SGHRS, YFSETQ. V was pared by 3 bases and J by 4 bases, with 10 bases between. CDR3 size: 13 residues. The CDR3 region is CASSSGDRETQYF. CDR3 DNA: TGCGCCAGCAGCTCGGGGGACAGAGAGACCCAGTACTTC.

In this sample, this clonotype turned up a few times. The chain carries TRBV12-3 or TRBV12-4 and TRBJ2-7, with 9 bases lining up with TRBD1. The CDR3 is 16 amino acids. V was pared by 8 bases and J by 2 bases, with 13 bases of the junction left unmatched. In DNA, the CDR3 is TGTGCCAGCTCCCGGCCGGTTCGGGACAGGGCCTACGAGCAGTACTTC. It is translated as CASSRPVRDRAYEQYF.

As concerns this clonotype: A read error may be the cause here, since a much bigger clone is one base away. The CDR3 nucleotides read TGTGCCAGCAGCCCTAGACAGGGGGGGCAAGAGACCAAGTACTTC. Translation gives CASSPRQGGQETKYF. The rearrangement uses TRBV11-2 and TRBJ2-5; 9 bases line up with TRBD1. Germline lookup yields CDR1 SGHAT and CDR2 FQNNGV. This CDR3 comprises 15 residues.

The chain employs TRBV2 and TRBJ1-2; 11 positions agree with TRBD1. V was clipped by 5 bases and J by 4 bases; unmatched bases: 6. Germline V gives CDR1 SNHLY, CDR2 FYNNEI. The CDR3 has 15 residues. This CDR3 reads CASSSGQGEFYGYTF. The CDR3 nucleotides read TGTGCCAGCAGTTCGGGACAGGGGGAGTTCTATGGCTACACCTTC.

This clonotype was picked up many times. The rearrangement joins TRBV28 to TRBJ1-3; unclear D gene. V was shortened by 6 bases and J by 4 bases, with 13 bases between the two germline ends. In germline, CDR1 is MDHEN, CDR2 SYDVKM. The CDR3 extends over 14 amino acids. CDR3 nucleotide sequence: TGTGCCAGCAGCCCGCGCGTGAGAGGAAACACCATATATTTT. Translating gives CASSPRVRGNTIYF.

This clonotype appeared many times. This chain links TRBV15 with TRBJ2-2, with 11 nucleotides matching TRBD2. The V gene end was trimmed by 8 bases and the J gene end by 1 base; junction bases not matched to a gene: 6. Germline V gene lookup returns CDR1 LNHNV and CDR2 YYDKDF (reference sequence). The CDR3 runs to 16 residues. Here the CDR3 DNA reads TGTGCCACCGGAGCTAGCGGGGGGTGGAACACCGGGGAGCTGTTTTTT. It is translated as CATGASGGWNTGELFF.

Details on this clonotype: One end of the junction is discordant with germline, which a read error may explain. The chain uses TRBV5-1 and TRBJ1-1; the D gene is possibly TRBD1 (5 bases). Germline CDR1 SGHRS, CDR2 YFSETQ. The CDR3 sequence is 13 residues long. The CDR3 DNA sequence: TGCGCCAGCTGCTTCGATGGCAGGGCTGAAGCTTTCTTT. It translates to CASCFDGRAEAFF. The whole variable domain, remainder taken from reference TRBV5-1 and TRBJ1-1, is KAGVTQTPRYLIKTRGQQVTLSCSPISGHRSVSWYQQTPGQGLQFLFEYFSETQRNKGNFPGRFSGRQFSNSRSEMNVSTLELGDSALYLCASCFDGRAEAFFGQGTRLTVV.

J is TRBJ1-5 and V is TRBV19; D is possibly TRBD1 (5 bases). This CDR3 is built from 12 residues. V lost 7 bases and J 7 bases, leaving 11 bases between the germline ends. Germline V gene data show CDR1 as LNHDA and CDR2 as SQIVND (reference sequence). The CDR3 region is CASTVGGQPQHF. The CDR3, as DNA: TGTGCCAGTACAGTGGGGGGACAGCCCCAGCATTTT.

There are many counts of this clonotype. V usage is TRBV5-1 and J usage is TRBJ1-1; D perhaps matches TRBD1 (6 bases). CDR3 size: 14 residues. Germline V gives CDR1 SGHRS, CDR2 YFSETQ. Deletions cut 0 bases from V and 4 bases from J, with 10 bases between. CDR3 in amino acids: CASSLETGLTEAFF. DNA of the CDR3: TGCGCCAGCAGCTTGGAAACAGGGCTCACTGAAGCTTTCTTT.

The chain has TRBV30 and TRBJ1-1; a possible D gene is TRBD1 (5 bases). The CDR3 extends over 15 amino acids. Trimming took 3 bases from V and 1 from J, leaving 15 bases between them. Germline lookup yields CDR1 GTSNPN and CDR2 SVGIG (reference sequence). CDR3 region: CAWSPTPGGNTEAFF. CDR3 coding DNA: TGTGCCTGGAGCCCCACGCCCGGGGGGAACACTGAAGCTTTCTTT.

This clonotype was detected ten times or more. The chain recombines TRBV28 with TRBJ2-7, with TRBD1 matching 11 bases. Germline CDR1 and CDR2: MDHEN and SYDVKM. V lost 5 bases and J lost 3; bases outside the gene matches: 6. The CDR3 consists of 15 residues. Here the CDR3 DNA reads TGTGCCAGCAGTGCCGGGACAGGGGGACGCTACGAGCAGTACTTC. It encodes CASSAGTGGRYEQYF.

This clonotype was observed at least ten times. V and J are TRBV9 and TRBJ2-5; 12 bases agree with TRBD2. The length of the CDR3 is 17 residues. Per the germline V gene, CDR1 is SGDLS and CDR2 is YYNGEE. V was clipped by 3 bases and J by 1 base; unmatched bases: 7. The CDR3 DNA reads TGTGCCAGCAGCGCCGAAAGGACTAGCGGGGCCCAAGAGACCCAGTACTTC. It codes for CASSAERTSGAQETQYF.

The J gene is TRBJ2-7, the V gene TRBV4-1, with TRBD1 identical over 7 bases. J lost 6 bases, V lost 0 bases, and 11 bases had no gene match. Germline V gene data show CDR1 as MGHRA and CDR2 as YSYEKL. The CDR3 extends over 16 amino acids. CDR3 DNA sequence: TGCGCCAGCAGCCAAGATTCGAGACAGGGCCGTAGCGAGCAGTACTTC. Its protein product is CASSQDSRQGRSEQYF.

This chain joins TRBV12-3 or TRBV12-4 and TRBJ1-6; D unclear. This CDR3 has 14 residues. Trimming took 4 bases from V and 6 from J, leaving 10 bases between them. This chain's CDR3 is CASSYRASNSPLHF. In DNA, the CDR3 is TGTGCCAGCAGTTACCGGGCAAGTAATTCACCCCTCCACTTT.

As regards this clonotype: One base away lies a much larger clone, so this may be a sequencing read error. The CDR3 end shows no conserved phenylalanine or tryptophan, and so a read error is likely. The chain combines TRBV7-2 with TRBJ1-2; D is unresolved. Trimming left V 1 base short and J 4 bases short, with 7 bases between. Germline V gives CDR1 SGHTA, CDR2 FQGNSA. The CDR3 sequence is 13 residues long. The CDR3 loop reads CASSLGALYGYTY. CDR3 bases: TGTGCCAGCAGCTTAGGGGCCCTCTATGGCTACACCTAC.

Details on this clonotype: This may arise from a read error, as a much more abundant clone is one base away. The chain couples TRBV28 to TRBJ1-5, with 7 nucleotides matching TRBD1. Germline CDR1 MDHEN, CDR2 SYDVKM. The CDR3 consists of 12 residues. CDR3 nucleotide sequence: TGTGCCCTTGGGACAGTCTATCAGCCCCAGCGTTTT. This sequence encodes CALGTVYQPQRF.

This clonotype was seen repeatedly, ten times or more. J is TRBJ1-1 and V is TRBV7-8; no clear D gene. The V gene's germline CDR1 is SGHVS and CDR2 FQNEAQ. Trimming pared 1 base from V and 4 bases from J, leaving 13 bases between. The CDR3 runs to 15 residues. CDR3 region: CASSLEVGMGTEAFF. The CDR3 nucleotides read TGTGCCAGCAGCTTAGAGGTGGGCATGGGCACTGAAGCTTTCTTT.

This clonotype was detected ten times or more. The CDR3: CASSDGGSNTGELFF. CDR3 bases: TGTGCCAGCAGCGATGGGGGGTCGAACACCGGGGAGCTGTTTTTT. The chain has TRBV2 and TRBJ2-2; perhaps TRBD2 as D (6 bases). The CDR3 is 15 residues long. Germline V gene sequence: CDR1 SNHLY, CDR2 FYNNEI. V shed 6 bases and J shed 0 bases, with 11 bases lying between them.

The chain uses TRBV12-3 or TRBV12-4 and TRBJ1-2; D call uncertain. V gave up 7 bases and J gave up 3 bases, with 15 bases separating them. This CDR3 comprises 14 residues. CDR3 in amino acids: CASTEVGSDYGYTF. CDR3 in DNA: TGTGCCAGCACCGAGGTTGGTAGTGACTATGGCTACACCTTC.

This clonotype occurred many times. A read error is likely, as this CDR3 ends without the conserved phenylalanine or tryptophan. The genes are TRBV7-8 and TRBJ1-1; 7 bases fit TRBD1. V lost 4 bases to trimming and J lost 1 base; unmatched junction nucleotides: 0. Per germline, CDR1 SGHVS and CDR2 FQNEAQ. This CDR3 comprises 13 residues. For the CDR3, the DNA is TGTGCCAGCAGCTACAGGGGGAACACTGAAGCTTTCCTT. The encoded protein is CASSYRGNTEAFL.

The rearrangement links TRBV6-1 to TRBJ1-1; the D is unclear. V shed 4 bases and J shed 12 bases, with 18 bases lying between them. In germline, CDR1 is MNHNS, CDR2 SASEGT. The CDR3 loop spans 13 amino acids. CDR3 region: CASSGGRRLESFF. The CDR3, as DNA: TGTGCCAGCAGTGGAGGACGAAGACTGGAGTCTTTCTTT.